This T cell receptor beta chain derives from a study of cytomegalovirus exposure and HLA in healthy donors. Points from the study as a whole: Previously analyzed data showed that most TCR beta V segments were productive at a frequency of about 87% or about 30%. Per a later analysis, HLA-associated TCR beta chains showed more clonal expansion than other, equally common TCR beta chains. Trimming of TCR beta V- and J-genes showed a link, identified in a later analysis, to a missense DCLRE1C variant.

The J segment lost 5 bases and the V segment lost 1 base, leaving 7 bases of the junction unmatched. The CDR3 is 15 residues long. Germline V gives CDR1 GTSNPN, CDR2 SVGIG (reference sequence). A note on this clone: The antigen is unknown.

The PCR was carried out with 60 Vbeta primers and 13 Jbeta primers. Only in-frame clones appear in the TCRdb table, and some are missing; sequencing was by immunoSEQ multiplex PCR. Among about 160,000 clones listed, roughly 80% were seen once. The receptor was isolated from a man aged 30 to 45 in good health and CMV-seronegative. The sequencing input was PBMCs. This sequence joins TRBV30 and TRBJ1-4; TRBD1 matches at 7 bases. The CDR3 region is CAWSAWDSTNEKLFF. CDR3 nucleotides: TGTGCCTGGAGTGCATGGGACAGTACAAATGAAAAACTGTTTTTT.